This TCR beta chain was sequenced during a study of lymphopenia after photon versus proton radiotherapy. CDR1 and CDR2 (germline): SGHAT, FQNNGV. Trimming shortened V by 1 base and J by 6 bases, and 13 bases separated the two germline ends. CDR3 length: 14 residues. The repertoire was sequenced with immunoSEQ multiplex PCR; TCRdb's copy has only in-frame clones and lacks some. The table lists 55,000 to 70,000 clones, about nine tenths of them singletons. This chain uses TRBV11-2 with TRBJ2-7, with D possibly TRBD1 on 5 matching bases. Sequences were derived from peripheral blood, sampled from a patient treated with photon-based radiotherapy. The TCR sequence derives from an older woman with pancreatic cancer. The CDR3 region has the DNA TGTGCCAGCAGCTTAGGAAGGCAGGGAAGCGAGCAGTACTTC. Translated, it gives CASSLGRQGSEQYF.